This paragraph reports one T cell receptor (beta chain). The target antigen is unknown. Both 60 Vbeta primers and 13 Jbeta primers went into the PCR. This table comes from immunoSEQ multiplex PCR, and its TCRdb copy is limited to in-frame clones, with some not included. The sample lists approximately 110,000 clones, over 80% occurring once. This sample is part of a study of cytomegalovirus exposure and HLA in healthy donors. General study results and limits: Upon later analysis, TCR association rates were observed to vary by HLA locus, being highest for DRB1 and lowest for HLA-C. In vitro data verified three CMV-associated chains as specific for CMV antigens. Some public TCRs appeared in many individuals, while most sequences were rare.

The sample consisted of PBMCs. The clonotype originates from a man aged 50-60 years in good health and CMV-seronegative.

CDR3 region: CASSLTADRLAGKETQYF. The CDR3 DNA reads as TGTGCCAGCAGCCTTACAGCAGATCGACTAGCGGGGAAAGAGACCCAGTACTTC. The chain uses TRBV7-9 and TRBJ2-5, with 11 bases fitting TRBD2. The CDR3 has 18 amino acids. Germline V gene sequence: CDR1 SEHNR, CDR2 FQNEAQ (reference sequence). Trimming removed 5 bases from V and 3 bases from J; junction bases left unmatched: 14.